This T cell receptor (beta chain) was documented in a study of blood T cells in healthy people across ages. General study results and limits: Among T cells, TCR beta diversity per million cells dropped roughly linearly as age rose.

A sample-barcoded 5' primer and a J-beta primer mix were used in a second PCR of roughly 6 to 12 cycles. MiXCR, run by TCRdb on the 5' RACE reads, gives a single entry per CDR3 protein. The sample shows 1.5 million to 2 million distinct CDR3 sequences, about 49% of them seen only once. The V end lost 6 bases, the J end lost 2 bases, and 12 bases lay between the germline ends. The CDR3 totals 13 residues. The germline gives CDR1 SQVTM, CDR2 ANQGSEA. Samples had at least 7 million PBMCs isolated from them. As to this clonotype: The antigen is not known.

This clonotype originated in a woman between 40 and 50 years old in good health. The sequenced sample was blood. J is TRBJ2-3 and V is TRBV29-1; a weak D match, TRBD1 (6 bases). CDR3 region: CSVPGEFTDTQYF. In nucleotides, the CDR3 is TGCAGCGTGCCAGGGGAATTCACAGATACGCAGTATTTT.